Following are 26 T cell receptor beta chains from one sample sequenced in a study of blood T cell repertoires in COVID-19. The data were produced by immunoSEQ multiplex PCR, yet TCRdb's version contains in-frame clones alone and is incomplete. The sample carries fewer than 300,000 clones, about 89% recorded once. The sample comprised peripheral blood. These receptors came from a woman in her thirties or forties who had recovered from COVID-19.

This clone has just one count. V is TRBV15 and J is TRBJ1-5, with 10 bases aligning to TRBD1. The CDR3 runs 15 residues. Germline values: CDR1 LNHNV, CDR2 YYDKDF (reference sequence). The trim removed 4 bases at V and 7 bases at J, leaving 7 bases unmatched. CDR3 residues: CATSTEDRGEQPQHF. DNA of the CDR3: TGTGCCACCAGCACCGAGGACAGGGGGGAACAGCCCCAGCATTTT.

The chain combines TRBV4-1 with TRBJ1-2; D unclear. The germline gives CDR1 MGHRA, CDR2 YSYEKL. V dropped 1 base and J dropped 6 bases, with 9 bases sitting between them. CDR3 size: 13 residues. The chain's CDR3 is CASSQVGVNGYTF. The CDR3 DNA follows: TGCGCCAGCAGCCAAGTCGGGGTTAATGGCTACACCTTC.

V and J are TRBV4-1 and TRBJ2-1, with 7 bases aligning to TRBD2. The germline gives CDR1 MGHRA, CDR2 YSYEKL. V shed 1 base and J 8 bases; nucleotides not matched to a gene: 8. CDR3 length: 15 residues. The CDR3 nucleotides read TGCGCCAGCAGCCAAGGACTAGCCCCAGAGTATGAGCAGTTCTTC. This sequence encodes CASSQGLAPEYEQFF.

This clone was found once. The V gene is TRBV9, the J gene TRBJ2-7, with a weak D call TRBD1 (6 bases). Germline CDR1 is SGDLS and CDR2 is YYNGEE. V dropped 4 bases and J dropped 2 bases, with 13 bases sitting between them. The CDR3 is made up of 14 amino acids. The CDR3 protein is CASSTVRDTYEQYF. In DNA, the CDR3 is TGTGCCAGCAGCACTGTCCGGGACACCTACGAGCAGTACTTC.

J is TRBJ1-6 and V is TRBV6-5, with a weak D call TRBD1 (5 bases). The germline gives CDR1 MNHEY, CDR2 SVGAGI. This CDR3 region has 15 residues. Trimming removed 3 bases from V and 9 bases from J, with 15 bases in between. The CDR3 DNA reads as TGTGCCAGCAGTTATGCGCAAGGGGTAGGTTCACCCCTCCACTTT. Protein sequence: CASSYAQGVGSPLHF.

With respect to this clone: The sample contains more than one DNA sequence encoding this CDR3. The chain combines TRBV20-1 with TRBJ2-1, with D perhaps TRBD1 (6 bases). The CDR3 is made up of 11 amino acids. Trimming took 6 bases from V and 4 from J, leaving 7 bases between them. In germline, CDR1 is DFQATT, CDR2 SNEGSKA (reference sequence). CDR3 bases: TGCAGTGCCACAGGGTACAATGAGCAGTTCTTC. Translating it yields CSATGYNEQFF.

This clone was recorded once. CDR3 region: CASSLASGRYEQYF. In DNA form, the CDR3 reads TGCGCCAGCAGCTTGGCTAGCGGGCGATACGAGCAGTACTTC. The rearrangement links TRBV5-1 to TRBJ2-7; TRBD2 matches 8 bases. The CDR3 covers 14 residues. Trimming cost V 0 bases and J 4 bases; bases outside gene matches: 3. In germline, CDR1 is SGHRS, CDR2 YFSETQ.

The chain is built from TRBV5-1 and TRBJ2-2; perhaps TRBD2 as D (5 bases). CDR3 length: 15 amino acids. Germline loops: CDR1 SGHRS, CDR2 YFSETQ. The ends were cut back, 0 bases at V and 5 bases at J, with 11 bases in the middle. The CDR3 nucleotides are TGCGCCAGCAGCTTGGAGGGAGTGAGGACCGGGGAGCTGTTTTTT. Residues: CASSLEGVRTGELFF.

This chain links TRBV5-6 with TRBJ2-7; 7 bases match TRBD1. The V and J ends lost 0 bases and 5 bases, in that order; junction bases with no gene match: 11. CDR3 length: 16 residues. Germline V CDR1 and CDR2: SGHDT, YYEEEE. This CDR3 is CASSLGVGTVINEQYF. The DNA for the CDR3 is TGTGCCAGCAGCTTGGGTGTAGGGACAGTAATTAACGAGCAGTACTTC.

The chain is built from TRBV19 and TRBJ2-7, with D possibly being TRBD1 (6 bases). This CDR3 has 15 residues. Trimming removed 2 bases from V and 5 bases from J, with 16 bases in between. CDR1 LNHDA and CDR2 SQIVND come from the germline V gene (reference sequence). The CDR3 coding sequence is TGTGCCAGTAGTATATGGCAGGGGAAGTCCAACGAGCAGTACTTC. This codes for CASSIWQGKSNEQYF.

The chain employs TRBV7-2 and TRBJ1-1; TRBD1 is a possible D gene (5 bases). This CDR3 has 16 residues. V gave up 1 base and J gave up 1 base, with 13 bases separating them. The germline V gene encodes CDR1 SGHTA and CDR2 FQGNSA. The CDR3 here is CASSLDGAAANTEAFF. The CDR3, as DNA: TGTGCCAGCAGCTTAGATGGGGCGGCGGCGAACACTGAAGCTTTCTTT.

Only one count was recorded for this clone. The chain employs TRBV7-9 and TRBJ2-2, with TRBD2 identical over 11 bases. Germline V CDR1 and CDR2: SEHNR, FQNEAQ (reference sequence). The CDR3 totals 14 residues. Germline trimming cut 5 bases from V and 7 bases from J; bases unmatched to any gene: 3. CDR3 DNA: TGTGCCAGCAGCCCGGGACTAGCGGTCGGGGAGCTGTTTTTT. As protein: CASSPGLAVGELFF.

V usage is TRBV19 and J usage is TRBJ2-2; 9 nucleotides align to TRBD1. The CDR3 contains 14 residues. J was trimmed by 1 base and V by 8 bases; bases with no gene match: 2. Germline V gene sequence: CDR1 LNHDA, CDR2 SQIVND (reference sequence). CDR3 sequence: CASSDRGNTGELFF. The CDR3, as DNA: TGTGCCAGTTCGGACAGGGGGAACACCGGGGAGCTGTTTTTT.

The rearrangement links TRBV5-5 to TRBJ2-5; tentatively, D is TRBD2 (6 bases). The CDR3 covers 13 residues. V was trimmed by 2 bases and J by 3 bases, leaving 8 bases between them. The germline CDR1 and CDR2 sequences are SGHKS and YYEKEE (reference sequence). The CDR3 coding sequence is TGTGCCAGCAGCTTCGCGGGGAAAGAGACCCAGTACTTC. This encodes CASSFAGKETQYF.

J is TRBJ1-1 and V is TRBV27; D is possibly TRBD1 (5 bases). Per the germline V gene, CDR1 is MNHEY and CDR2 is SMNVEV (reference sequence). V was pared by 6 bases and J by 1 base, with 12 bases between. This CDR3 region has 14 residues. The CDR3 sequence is CASRRTRQNTEAFF. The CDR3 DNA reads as TGTGCCAGCAGGCGGACAAGGCAGAACACTGAAGCTTTCTTT.

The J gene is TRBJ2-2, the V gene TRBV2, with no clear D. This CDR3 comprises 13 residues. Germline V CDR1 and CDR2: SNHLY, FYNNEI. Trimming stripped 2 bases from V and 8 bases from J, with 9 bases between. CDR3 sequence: CASSEFERGELFF. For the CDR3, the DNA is TGTGCCAGCAGTGAATTTGAGCGTGGGGAGCTGTTTTTT.

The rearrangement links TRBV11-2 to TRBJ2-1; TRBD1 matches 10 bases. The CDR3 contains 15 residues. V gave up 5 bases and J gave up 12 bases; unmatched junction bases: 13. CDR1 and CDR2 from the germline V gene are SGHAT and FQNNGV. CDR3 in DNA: TGTGCCAGCAGCCTCCGGGACAGGGGATTGGGTGGGCAGTTCTTC. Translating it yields CASSLRDRGLGGQFF.

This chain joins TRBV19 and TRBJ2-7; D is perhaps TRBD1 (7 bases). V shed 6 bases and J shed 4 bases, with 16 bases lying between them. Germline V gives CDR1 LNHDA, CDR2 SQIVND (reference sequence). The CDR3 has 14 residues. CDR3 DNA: TGTGCCAGTAGCCCGGTTGCAGGGGGGTACGAGCAGTACTTC. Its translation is CASSPVAGGYEQYF.

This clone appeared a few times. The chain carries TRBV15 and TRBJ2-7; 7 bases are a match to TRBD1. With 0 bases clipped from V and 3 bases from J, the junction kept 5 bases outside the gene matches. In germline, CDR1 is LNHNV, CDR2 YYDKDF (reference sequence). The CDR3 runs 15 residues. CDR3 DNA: TGTGCCACCAGCAGAGATCGAGGGGGCGGCTACGAGCAGTACTTC. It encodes CATSRDRGGGYEQYF.

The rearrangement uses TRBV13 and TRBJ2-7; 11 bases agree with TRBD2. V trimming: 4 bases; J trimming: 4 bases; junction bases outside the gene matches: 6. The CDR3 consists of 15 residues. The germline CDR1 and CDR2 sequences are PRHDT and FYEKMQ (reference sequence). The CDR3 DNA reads TGTGCCAGCAGCTCCGGACTAGCGGGTATTTACGAGCAGTACTTC. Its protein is CASSSGLAGIYEQYF.

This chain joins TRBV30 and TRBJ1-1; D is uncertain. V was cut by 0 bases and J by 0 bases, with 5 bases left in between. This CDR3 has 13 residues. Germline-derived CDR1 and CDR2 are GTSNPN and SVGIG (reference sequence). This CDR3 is CAWSVHVNTEAFF. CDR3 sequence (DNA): TGTGCCTGGAGTGTACATGTGAACACTGAAGCTTTCTTT.

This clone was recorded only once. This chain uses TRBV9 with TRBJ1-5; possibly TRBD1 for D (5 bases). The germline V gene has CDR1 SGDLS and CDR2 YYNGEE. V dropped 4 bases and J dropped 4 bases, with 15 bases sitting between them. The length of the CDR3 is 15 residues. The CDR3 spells CASSRGGDGNQPQHF. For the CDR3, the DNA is TGTGCCAGCAGCCGCGGGGGTGATGGAAATCAGCCCCAGCATTTT.

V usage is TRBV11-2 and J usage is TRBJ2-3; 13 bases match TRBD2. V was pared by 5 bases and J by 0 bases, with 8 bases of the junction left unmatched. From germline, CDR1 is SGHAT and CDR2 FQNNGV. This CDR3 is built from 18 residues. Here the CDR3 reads CASSVRLAGGSSTDTQYF. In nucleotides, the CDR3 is TGTGCCAGCAGCGTCCGACTAGCGGGGGGCTCAAGCACAGATACGCAGTATTTT.

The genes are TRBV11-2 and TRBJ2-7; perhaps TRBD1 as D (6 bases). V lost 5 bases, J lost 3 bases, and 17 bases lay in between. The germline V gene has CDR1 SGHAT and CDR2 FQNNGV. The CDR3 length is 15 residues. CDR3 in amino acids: CASSLSGTSHYEQYF. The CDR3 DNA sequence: TGTGCCAGCAGCCTTAGTGGGACAAGCCACTACGAGCAGTACTTC.

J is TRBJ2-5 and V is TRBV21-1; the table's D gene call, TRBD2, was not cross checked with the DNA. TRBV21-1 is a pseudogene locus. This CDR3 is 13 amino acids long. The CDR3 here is CASSPRFRGTQYF. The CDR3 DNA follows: TGTGCCAGCAGCCCTCGCTTTAGAGGGACCCAGTACTTC.

CDR3 DNA sequence: TGCGCCAGCAGCTCCCCACAGGGGTCTTTCGACAATGAGCAGTTCTTC. Translated, it gives CASSSPQGSFDNEQFF. The V gene is TRBV5-1, the J gene TRBJ2-1, with TRBD1 matching over 7 bases. CDR1 SGHRS and CDR2 YFSETQ come from the germline V gene. V shed 3 bases, J shed 5 bases, and the junction held 11 bases outside the gene matches. This CDR3 contains 16 residues.